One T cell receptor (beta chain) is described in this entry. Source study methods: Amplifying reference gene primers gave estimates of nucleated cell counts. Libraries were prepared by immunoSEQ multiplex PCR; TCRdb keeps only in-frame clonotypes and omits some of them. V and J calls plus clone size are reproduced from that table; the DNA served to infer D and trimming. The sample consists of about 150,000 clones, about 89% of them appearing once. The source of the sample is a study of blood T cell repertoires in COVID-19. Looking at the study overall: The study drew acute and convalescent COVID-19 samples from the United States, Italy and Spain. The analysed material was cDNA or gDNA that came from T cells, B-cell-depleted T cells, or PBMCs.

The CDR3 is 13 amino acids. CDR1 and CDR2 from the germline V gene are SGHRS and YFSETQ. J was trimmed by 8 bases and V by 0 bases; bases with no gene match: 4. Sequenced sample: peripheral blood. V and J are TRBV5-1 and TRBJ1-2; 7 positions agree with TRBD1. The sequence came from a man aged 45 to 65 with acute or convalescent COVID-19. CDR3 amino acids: CASSLGTGGGYTF. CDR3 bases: TGCGCCAGCAGCTTGGGGACAGGTGGCGGCTACACCTTC.